This T cell receptor beta chain came from a study of radiotherapy plus CTLA-4 blockade in lung cancer. Study overall: Objective responses were observed in 15% to 20% of patients, and disease control was achieved by 31%. Study results and limitations: Blood saw expansion of tumor-derived TCR clones after radiotherapy plus ipilimumab.

Assay: immunoSEQ multiplex PCR; the TCRdb copy retains only in-frame clones and omits some. This sample has roughly 120,000 clones, with 65% to 85% found just once. V lost 3 bases to trimming and J lost 7 bases; unmatched junction nucleotides: 6. The CDR3 has 16 residues. Germline assignment: CDR1 MDHEN and CDR2 SYDVKM. Worth noting for this clone: Its antigen is unidentified.

The chain joins TRBV28 to TRBJ1-6; 10 bases align to TRBD1. The source is a human donor with non-small cell lung cancer who had a partial response to radiotherapy plus ipilimumab. The source material was peripheral blood, sampled from a patient treated with radiotherapy plus ipilimumab. The CDR3 DNA reads as TGTGCCAGCAGTTTGTCAGGGACAGGGGAGAATTCACCCCTCCACTTT. Amino acids: CASSLSGTGENSPLHF.